Each of the 9 T cell receptor beta chains below was sequenced from the same sample in a study of cytomegalovirus exposure and HLA in healthy donors. A multiplex PCR was run with 60 Vbeta primers and 13 Jbeta primers. The protocol was immunoSEQ multiplex PCR, while the TCRdb copy is restricted to in-frame clones and leaves out a portion. The data contain about 67,000 clones, roughly nine tenths of them singletons. The sequencing input was PBMCs. These receptors were collected from a woman aged 25 to 39 in good health and CMV-seropositive.

The chain employs TRBV11-2 and TRBJ2-5; D remains ambiguous. The germline V and J ends were trimmed by 4 bases and 0 bases, with 9 bases remaining between them. The CDR3 extends over 14 amino acids. Germline V gene lookup returns CDR1 SGHAT and CDR2 FQNNGV. CDR3 nucleotides: TGTGCCAGCAGCTCCCTAGTGTACCAAGAGACCCAGTACTTC. It yields the protein CASSSLVYQETQYF. Full variable domain (outside the CDR3, taken from reference TRBV11-2 and TRBJ2-5): EAGVAQSPRYKIIEKRQSVAFWCNPISGHATLYWYQQILGQGPKLLIQFQNNGVVDDSQLPKDRFSAERLKGVDSTLKIQPAKLEDSAVYLCASSSLVYQETQYFGPGTRLLVL.

V usage is TRBV10-3 and J usage is TRBJ2-6, with D uncertain. Per the germline V gene, CDR1 is ENHRY and CDR2 is SYGVKD. The V end was cut by 5 bases, the J end by 4 bases, with 6 bases between. The CDR3 runs to 13 residues. The CDR3 is CAISRAGANVLTF. The CDR3 DNA sequence: TGTGCCATCAGTCGCGCCGGGGCCAACGTCCTGACTTTC.

This chain joins TRBV7-9 and TRBJ2-5; 7 bases align to TRBD1. Per germline, CDR1 SEHNR and CDR2 FQNEAQ (reference sequence). Trimming cost V 1 base and J 1 base; bases outside gene matches: 6. CDR3 size: 16 residues. The CDR3 sequence: CASSLDFGQVQETQYF. CDR3 bases: TGTGCCAGCAGCTTAGATTTCGGACAGGTCCAAGAGACCCAGTACTTC.

J is TRBJ2-3 and V is TRBV21-1; the listed D gene, TRBD2, was not tested against the DNA. TRBV21-1 is recorded as a pseudogene. CDR3 size: 15 residues. This chain's CDR3 is CASSKRDFFTDTQYF. Written as DNA, the CDR3 is TGTGCCAGCAGCAAAAGGGACTTTTTCACAGATACGCAGTATTTT.

The rearrangement links TRBV4-1 to TRBJ2-1; TRBD2 matches at 8 bases. The CDR3 is made up of 16 amino acids. Germline CDR1 MGHRA, CDR2 YSYEKL. Trimming took 5 bases from V and 5 from J; bases not matched to a gene: 11. The CDR3 reads CASSKRSGSRDNEQFF. For the CDR3, the DNA is TGCGCCAGCAGCAAAAGAAGCGGGAGTCGGGACAATGAGCAGTTCTTC.

J is TRBJ2-1 and V is TRBV7-3, with TRBD2 matching 7 bases. J gave up 0 bases and V 3 bases, and 5 bases lay outside the gene matches. CDR1 SGHTA and CDR2 FQGTGA come from the germline V gene. The CDR3 contains 16 residues. The CDR3 here is CASSFDSGPSYNEQFF. CDR3 bases: TGTGCCAGCAGCTTCGATAGCGGGCCCTCCTACAATGAGCAGTTCTTC.

V usage is TRBV13 and J usage is TRBJ2-1; TRBD2 agrees at 8 bases. V dropped 7 bases and J dropped 7; count of bases not matched to a gene: 12. Germline CDR1 reads PRHDT; CDR2 reads FYEKMQ (reference sequence). The CDR3 consists of 15 residues. The CDR3 here is CASTAGRAFGNEQFF. The CDR3 DNA follows: TGTGCCAGCACGGCCGGGAGGGCCTTTGGAAATGAGCAGTTCTTC. Together with reference TRBV13 and TRBJ2-1, the CDR3 gives the full variable domain: AAGVIQSPRHLIKEKRETATLKCYPIPRHDTVYWYQQGPGQDPQFLISFYEKMQSDKGSIPDRFSAQQFSDYHSELNMSSLELGDSALYFCASTAGRAFGNEQFFGPGTRLTVL.

V and J are TRBV30 and TRBJ2-1, with D perhaps TRBD2 (6 bases). The V gene's germline CDR1 is GTSNPN and CDR2 SVGIG (reference sequence). V lost 0 bases and J lost 4, with 10 bases in between. This CDR3 has 14 amino acids. CDR3 sequence (DNA): TGTGCCTGGAGTGTAGGTGGGACTTACAATGAGCAGTTCTTC. The encoded protein is CAWSVGGTYNEQFF.

V and J are TRBV5-4 and TRBJ1-6; possible D gene TRBD1, 6 bases. CDR1 is SGHNT and CDR2 is YYREEE in the germline V gene (reference sequence). Trimming left V 4 bases short and J 9 bases short, with 17 bases between. The CDR3 totals 15 residues. The CDR3 nucleotides are TGTGCCAGCAGCACGAGGACAGCGGGAGTTTCACCCCTCCACTTT. Translating gives CASSTRTAGVSPLHF.